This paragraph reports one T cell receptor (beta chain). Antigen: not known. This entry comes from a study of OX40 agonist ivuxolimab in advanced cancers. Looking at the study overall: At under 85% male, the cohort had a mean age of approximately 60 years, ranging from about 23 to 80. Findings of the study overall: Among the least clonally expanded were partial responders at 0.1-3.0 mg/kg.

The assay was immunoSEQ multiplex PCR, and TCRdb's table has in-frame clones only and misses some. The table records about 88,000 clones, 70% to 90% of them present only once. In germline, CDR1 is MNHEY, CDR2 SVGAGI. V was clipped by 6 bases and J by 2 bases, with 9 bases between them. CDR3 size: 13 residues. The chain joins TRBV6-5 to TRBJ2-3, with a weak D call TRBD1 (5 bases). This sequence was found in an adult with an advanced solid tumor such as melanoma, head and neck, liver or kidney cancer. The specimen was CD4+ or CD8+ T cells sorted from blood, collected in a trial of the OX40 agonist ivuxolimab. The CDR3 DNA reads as TGTGCCAGCAGCCAGGACACCACAGATACGCAGTATTTT. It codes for CASSQDTTDTQYF.